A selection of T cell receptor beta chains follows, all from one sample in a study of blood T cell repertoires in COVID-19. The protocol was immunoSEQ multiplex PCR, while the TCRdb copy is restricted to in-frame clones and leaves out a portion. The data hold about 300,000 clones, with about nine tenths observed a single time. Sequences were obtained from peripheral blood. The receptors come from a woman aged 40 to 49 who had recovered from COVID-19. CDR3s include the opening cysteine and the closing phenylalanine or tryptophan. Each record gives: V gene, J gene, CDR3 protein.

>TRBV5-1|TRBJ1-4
CASSLASNILTNEKLFF
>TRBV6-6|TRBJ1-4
CASSYRTGTNEKLFF
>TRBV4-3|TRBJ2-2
CASSVGGVLNTGELFF
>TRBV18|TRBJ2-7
CASSQGRQGLSYEQYF
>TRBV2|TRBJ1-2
CASSRMTGGRRDYGYTF
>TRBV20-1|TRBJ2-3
CSASIQGADTQYF
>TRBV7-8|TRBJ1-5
CASSLGRDQPQHF
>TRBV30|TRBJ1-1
CAWSSQGITEAFF
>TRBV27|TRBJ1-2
CASSLGAGTNYGYTF
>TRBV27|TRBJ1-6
CASSLNRGLYNSPLHF
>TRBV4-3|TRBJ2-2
CASSQTEGNTGELFF
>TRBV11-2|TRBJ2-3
CASSLEAPSGGAGTQYF
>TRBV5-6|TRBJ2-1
CASSRPRGGGYNEQFF
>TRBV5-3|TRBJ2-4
CARRAPSGDVKNIQYF
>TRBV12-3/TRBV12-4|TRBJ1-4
CASSPYRAEKLFF
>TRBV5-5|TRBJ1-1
CASSLFRVNTEAFF
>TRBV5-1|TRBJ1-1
CASSFPILRGTEAFF
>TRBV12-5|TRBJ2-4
CASGRRGGLAKNIQYF
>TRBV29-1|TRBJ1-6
CSARTGLANSPLHF
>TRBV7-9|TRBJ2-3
CASSQGHPDTQYF
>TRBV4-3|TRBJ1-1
CASSPQIRGNTEAFF
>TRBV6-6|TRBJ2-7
CASSRDRGYEQYF
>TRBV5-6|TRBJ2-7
CASSSFRTGSYEQYF
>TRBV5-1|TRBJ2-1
CASSLGLAGGQEVQFF
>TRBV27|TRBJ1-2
CASSLSIGVSNYGYTF